A selection of T cell receptor beta chains follows, all from one sample in a study of CD8+CD57+ T cells in acquired aplastic anemia. TCRdb passed the reads through MiXCR, listing each CDR3 protein once. The profile shows about 120,000 distinct CDR3 sequences, roughly 55% of them singletons. Material: sorted CD4+, CD8+, or CD8+CD57+ T cells (not recorded which) from PBMCs. Receptors were obtained from a human donor with aplastic anemia. The CDR3 runs from the conserved cysteine through the conserved F or W. D genes are given only for firm matches. Some rows have no size entry. The others give once, few or many, or a class for an expanded clone.

clone_size j_call v_call d_call cdr3_length cdr3_nt cdr3_aa
NA TRBJ2-1 TRBV15 TRBD1 13 TGTGCCACCACGGGACAGGGGTTGAATGACCAGTTCTTC CATTGQGLNDQFF
few TRBJ1-2 TRBV10-2 NA 15 TGCGCCAGCAGTGCGTCGGAAAGGGCGGGCCATGGCTACACCTTC CASSASERAGHGYTF
NA TRBJ1-1 TRBV7-2 NA 13 TGTGCCAGCACCCGTCTTCAGAACACTGAAGCTTTCTTT CASTRLQNTEAFF
NA TRBJ2-7 TRBV20-1 TRBD1 15 TGCAGTGCTAGAGATCCGGGACAGGCCTCCTACGAGCAGTACTTC CSARDPGQASYEQYF
NA TRBJ2-1 TRBV5-4 TRBD2 13 TGTGCCAGCGATGCTAGCGGACTTGATGAGCAGTTCTTC CASDASGLDEQFF
NA TRBJ2-7 TRBV20-1 NA 11 TGCAGTGCGAAACGGGAAATGGCGCAGTACTTC CSAKREMAQYF
NA TRBJ2-7 TRBV24-1 NA 14 TGTGCCACCAGTGATCCCCGTGGGGAGTACGAGCAGTACTTC CATSDPRGEYEQYF
many TRBJ2-7 TRBV29-1 TRBD2 13 TGCAGCGTTGACCCAGCGGGAAGCTACGAGCAGTACTTC CSVDPAGSYEQYF
NA TRBJ2-1 TRBV7-6 NA 12 TGTGCCAGCAGCTTAGAGGGGCCTGAGCAGTTCTTC CASSLEGPEQFF
many TRBJ1-2 TRBV7-9 TRBD1 13 TGTGCCAGCAGCGGGGACAGGATCTATGGCTACACCTTC CASSGDRIYGYTF
NA TRBJ1-1 TRBV20-1 NA 12 TGCAGTGCTAGGGGGGGGGTCACTGAAGCTTTCTTT CSARGGVTEAFF
NA TRBJ1-5 TRBV10-2 NA 14 TGCGCCAGCAGATGGGGGGGAACCAATCAGCCCCAGCATTTT CASRWGGTNQPQHF
NA TRBJ1-2 TRBV5-6 TRBD1 15 TGTGCCAGCAGTTCTACACAGGGGATCGGCTATGGCTACACCTTC CASSSTQGIGYGYTF
NA TRBJ2-1 TRBV10-3 TRBD2 15 TGTGCCAGCACCCAGACTAGCGGGAGTGTCAATGAGCAGTTCTTC CASTQTSGSVNEQFF
many TRBJ2-7 TRBV29-1 NA 12 TGCAGCGTTTGGACACCTCCCTACGAGCAGTACTTC CSVWTPPYEQYF
many TRBJ1-2 TRBV7-6 TRBD1 14 TGTGCCAGCAGCTTGGGGAGGACAGGGGATGGCTACACCTTC CASSLGRTGDGYTF
few TRBJ2-6 TRBV29-1 NA 17 TGCAGCGTTGAATTTAGCGTTATTCCTTCTGGGGCCAACGTCCTGACTTTC CSVEFSVIPSGANVLTF
NA TRBJ2-1 TRBV7-6 NA 12 TGTGCCAGCAGCTTTGGGGCCCATGAGCAGTTCTTC CASSFGAHEQFF
NA TRBJ2-1 TRBV19 TRBD2 16 TGTGCCAGTAGTATAGTTCCAGCGGGAGGGATTAATGAGCAGTTCTTC CASSIVPAGGINEQFF
NA TRBJ2-7 TRBV24-1 NA 14 TGTGCCACCAGTGATTCGGACAGTCACTACGAGCAGTACTTC CATSDSDSHYEQYF
many TRBJ1-1 TRBV7-3 NA 13 TGTGCCAGCAGCTGGACAGCGAACACTGAAGCTTTCTTT CASSWTANTEAFF
NA TRBJ2-5 TRBV7-9 NA 13 TGCGCCAGCAGCTTAGATGCCCGAGAGACCCAGTACTTC CASSLDARETQYF